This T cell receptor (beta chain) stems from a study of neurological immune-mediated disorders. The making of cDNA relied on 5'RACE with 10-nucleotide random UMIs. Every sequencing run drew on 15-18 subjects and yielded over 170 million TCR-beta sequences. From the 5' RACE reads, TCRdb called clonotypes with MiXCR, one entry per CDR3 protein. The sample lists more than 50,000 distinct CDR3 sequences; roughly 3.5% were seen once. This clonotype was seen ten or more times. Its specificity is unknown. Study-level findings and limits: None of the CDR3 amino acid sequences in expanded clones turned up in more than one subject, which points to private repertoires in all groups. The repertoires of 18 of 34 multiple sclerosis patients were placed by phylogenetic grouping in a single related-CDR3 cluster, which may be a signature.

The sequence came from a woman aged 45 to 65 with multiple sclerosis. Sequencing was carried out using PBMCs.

The CDR3 region has the DNA TGCAGTGCTAGACAGGGTGAGAACTATGGCTACACCTTC. Its translation: CSARQGENYGYTF. The V gene is TRBV20-1, the J gene TRBJ1-2, with D tentatively TRBD1 (5 bases). This CDR3 has 13 residues. Trimming shortened V by 2 bases and J by 2 bases, and 9 bases separated the two germline ends. CDR1 is DFQATT, CDR2 SNEGSKA, per germline (reference sequence).